In this sample, the clone carrying this T cell receptor beta chain turned up a few times. What it binds is not known. V was pared by 5 bases and J by 4 bases, with 4 bases of the junction left unmatched. The CDR3 is made up of 15 amino acids. Primed by a sample-barcoded 5' primer and a J-beta primer mix, a second PCR proceeded for about 6 to 11 cycles. One entry per CDR3 protein, called by TCRdb with MiXCR from the 5' RACE reads. Here the sample spans about 1,000,000 distinct CDR3 sequences, around 45% being singletons. The source of the sample is a study of blood T cells in healthy people across ages. Broader study findings: Possibly, changes in expanded clonotypes were confounded because donor CMV status was unknown.

The clonotype comes from a woman aged 55-75 years in good health. V and J are TRBV12-3 or TRBV12-4 and TRBJ2-2; 10 bases are a match to TRBD2. The source material was blood. Here the CDR3 reads CASSAGLARTGELFF. In nucleotides, the CDR3 is TGTGCCAGCAGTGCGGGACTAGCGCGCACCGGGGAGCTGTTTTTT.